A selection of T cell receptor beta chains follows, all from one sample in a study of technical replicates of blood from a few donors. Repertoires were generated with immunoSEQ multiplex PCR, while TCRdb's copy carries only in-frame clones and drops some. The repertoire consists of about 54,000 clones, with less than 95% occurring once and the leading ten covering 0.2% to 0.25%. The sample was T cells isolated from PBMCs. These receptors all come from a human donor in good health. The CDR3 runs from the conserved cysteine through the conserved F or W. A D gene is named only where the DNA matches it firmly. A row's size may be missing; if present it is once, few, many or a size class.

clone_size: .
d_call: .
j_call: TRBJ1-3
v_call: TRBV7-9
cdr3_nt: TGTGCCAGCAGCTTAAGTAGCTCTGGAAACACCATATATTTT
cdr3_aa: CASSLSSSGNTIYF

clone_size: once
d_call: TRBD1
j_call: TRBJ1-2
v_call: TRBV14
cdr3_nt: TGTGCCAGCAGCCTCGGGACAGCGAGGACTGGGGGTGGCTACACCTTC
cdr3_aa: CASSLGTARTGGGYTF

clone_size: .
d_call: TRBD1
j_call: TRBJ2-2
v_call: TRBV10-3
cdr3_nt: TGTGCCACCCGAGGGGGGACAGGGGGCTTTGCCGGGGAGCTGTTTTTT
cdr3_aa: CATRGGTGGFAGELFF

clone_size: .
d_call: TRBD1
j_call: TRBJ1-6
v_call: TRBV7-3
cdr3_nt: TGTGCCAGCAGGTTCGCCCGGGACAGAAATTCACCCCTCCACTTT
cdr3_aa: CASRFARDRNSPLHF

clone_size: .
d_call: TRBD2
j_call: TRBJ2-5
v_call: TRBV18
cdr3_nt: TGTGCCAGCTCCTACGTTAACGGGAGGGCCCAAGAGACCCAGTACTTC
cdr3_aa: CASSYVNGRAQETQYF

clone_size: .
d_call: .
j_call: TRBJ1-4
v_call: TRBV5-1
cdr3_nt: TGCGCCAGCAGCACTACAGGGCGAGTTAATGAAAAACTGTTTTTT
cdr3_aa: CASSTTGRVNEKLFF

clone_size: .
d_call: .
j_call: TRBJ1-5
v_call: TRBV18
cdr3_nt: TGTGCCAGCTCACCTAGGGGTTCTAGCAATCAGCCCCAGCATTTT
cdr3_aa: CASSPRGSSNQPQHF

clone_size: .
d_call: .
j_call: TRBJ2-7
v_call: TRBV5-1
cdr3_nt: TGCGCCAGCAGCTTGGCGGCGGTTCAGACCTACGAGCAGTACTTC
cdr3_aa: CASSLAAVQTYEQYF

clone_size: .
d_call: TRBD2
j_call: TRBJ2-2
v_call: TRBV5-4
cdr3_nt: TGTGCCAGCAGCTCGCTTTTCGGGGGGGACCAGAACACCGGGGAGCTGTTTTTT
cdr3_aa: CASSSLFGGDQNTGELFF

clone_size: .
d_call: .
j_call: TRBJ2-2
v_call: TRBV10-3
cdr3_nt: TGTGCCATCAGTGAGAACAGGAACACCGGGGAGCTGTTTTTT
cdr3_aa: CAISENRNTGELFF

clone_size: .
d_call: .
j_call: TRBJ2-1
v_call: TRBV28
cdr3_nt: TGTGCCAGCAGTCCCCAGGGAAGGGGGAGCTCCTACAATGAGCAGTTCTTC
cdr3_aa: CASSPQGRGSSYNEQFF

clone_size: .
d_call: .
j_call: TRBJ2-3
v_call: TRBV5-4
cdr3_nt: TGTGCCAGCAGCTTGGCCGGGGACACAGATACGCAGTATTTT
cdr3_aa: CASSLAGDTDTQYF

clone_size: .
d_call: TRBD1
j_call: TRBJ1-1
v_call: TRBV6-6
cdr3_nt: TGTGCCAGCAGTTACAACACCGGGACAGGGGTCACTGAAGCTTTCTTT
cdr3_aa: CASSYNTGTGVTEAFF

clone_size: .
d_call: TRBD2
j_call: TRBJ2-5
v_call: TRBV5-4
cdr3_nt: TGTGCCAGCAGCGTACCGGGACTAGCGGGGGGCCTGGCCCAGTACTTC
cdr3_aa: CASSVPGLAGGLAQYF

clone_size: .
d_call: .
j_call: TRBJ2-6
v_call: TRBV14
cdr3_nt: TGTGCCAGCAGCCAACGGGGCTCTGGGGCCAACGTCCTGACTTTC
cdr3_aa: CASSQRGSGANVLTF

clone_size: .
d_call: TRBD1
j_call: TRBJ1-5
v_call: TRBV18
cdr3_nt: TGTGCCAGCTCGACCGGGACAGAGAATCAGCCCCAGCATTTT
cdr3_aa: CASSTGTENQPQHF

clone_size: once
d_call: .
j_call: TRBJ2-2
v_call: TRBV5-1
cdr3_nt: TGCGCCAGCAGCTCGGGACAACGAAACACCGGGGAGCTGTTTTTT
cdr3_aa: CASSSGQRNTGELFF

clone_size: .
d_call: .
j_call: TRBJ1-6
v_call: TRBV7-3
cdr3_nt: TGTGCCAGCAGCTCGTATCTGATGGGTGGCTCGGAGGGCGAACTCCACTTT
cdr3_aa: CASSSYLMGGSEGELHF

clone_size: once
d_call: .
j_call: TRBJ1-2
v_call: TRBV9
cdr3_nt: TGTGCCAGCAGCGCAACGGACAGCCCTCGTGGTGGCTACACCTTC
cdr3_aa: CASSATDSPRGGYTF

clone_size: .
d_call: .
j_call: TRBJ2-2
v_call: TRBV7-3
cdr3_nt: TGTGCCAGCAGCCGGGATCCTACTAACACCGGGGAGCTGTTTTTT
cdr3_aa: CASSRDPTNTGELFF

clone_size: .
d_call: TRBD2
j_call: TRBJ2-7
v_call: TRBV11-3
cdr3_nt: TGTGCCAGCCCGGAGCGGGAGCCCCCACGCTACGAGCAGTACTTC
cdr3_aa: CASPEREPPRYEQYF

clone_size: .
d_call: .
j_call: TRBJ2-7
v_call: TRBV5-1
cdr3_nt: TGCGCCAGTAAAATAAACAGGGTAGGCGGCGAGCAGTACTTC
cdr3_aa: CASKINRVGGEQYF

clone_size: once
d_call: .
j_call: TRBJ2-2
v_call: TRBV10-3
cdr3_nt: TGTGCCATCAGTGAGTCCTATTCCACCGGGGAGCTGTTTTTT
cdr3_aa: CAISESYSTGELFF

clone_size: .
d_call: .
j_call: TRBJ1-1
v_call: TRBV19
cdr3_nt: TGTGCCAGTAGTATAGCCAGGAACACTGAAGCTTTCTTT
cdr3_aa: CASSIARNTEAFF